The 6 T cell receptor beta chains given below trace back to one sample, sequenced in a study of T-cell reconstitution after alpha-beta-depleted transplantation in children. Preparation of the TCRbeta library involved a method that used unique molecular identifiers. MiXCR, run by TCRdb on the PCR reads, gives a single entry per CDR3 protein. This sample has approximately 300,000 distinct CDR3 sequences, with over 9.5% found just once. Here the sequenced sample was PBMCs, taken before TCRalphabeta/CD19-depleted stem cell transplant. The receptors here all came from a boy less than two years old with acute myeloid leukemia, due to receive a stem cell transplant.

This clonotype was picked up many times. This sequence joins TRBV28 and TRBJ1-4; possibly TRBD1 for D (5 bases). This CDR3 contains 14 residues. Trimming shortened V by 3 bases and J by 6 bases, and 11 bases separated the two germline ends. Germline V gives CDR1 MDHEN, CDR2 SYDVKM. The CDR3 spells CASSFEGSDEKLFF. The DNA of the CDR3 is TGTGCCAGCAGTTTCGAGGGGTCGGATGAAAAACTGTTTTTT.

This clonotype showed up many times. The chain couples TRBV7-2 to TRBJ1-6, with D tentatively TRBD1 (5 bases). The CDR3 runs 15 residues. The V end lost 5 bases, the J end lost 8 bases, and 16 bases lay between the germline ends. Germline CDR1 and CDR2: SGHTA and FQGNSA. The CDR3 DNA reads TGTGCCAGCAGCATAGGAGGCAGGGTTGATTCACCCCTCCACTTT. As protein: CASSIGGRVDSPLHF.

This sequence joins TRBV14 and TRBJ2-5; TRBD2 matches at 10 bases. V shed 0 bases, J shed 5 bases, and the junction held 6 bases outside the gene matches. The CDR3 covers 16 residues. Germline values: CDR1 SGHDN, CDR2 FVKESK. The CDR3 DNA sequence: TGTGCCAGCAGCCAAGAAAAGCGGGGGGGCCGGGAGACCCAGTACTTC. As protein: CASSQEKRGGRETQYF.

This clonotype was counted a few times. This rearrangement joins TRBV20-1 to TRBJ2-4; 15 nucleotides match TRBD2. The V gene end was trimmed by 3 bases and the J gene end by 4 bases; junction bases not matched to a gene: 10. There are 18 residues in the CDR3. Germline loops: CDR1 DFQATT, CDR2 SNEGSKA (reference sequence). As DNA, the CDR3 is TGCAGTGCTAGGCGCCCCCCCGGGACTAGCGGGGGGAAAAACATTCAGTACTTC. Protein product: CSARRPPGTSGGKNIQYF.

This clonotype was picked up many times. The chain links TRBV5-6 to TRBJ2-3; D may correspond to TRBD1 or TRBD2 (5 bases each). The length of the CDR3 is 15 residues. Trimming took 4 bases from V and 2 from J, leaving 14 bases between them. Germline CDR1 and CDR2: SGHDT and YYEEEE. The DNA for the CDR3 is TGTGCCAGCAGCCCCAGCTGGGGGTTCACAGATACGCAGTATTTT. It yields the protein CASSPSWGFTDTQYF.

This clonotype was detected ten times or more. This CDR3 is CASSSPGFSGTEAFF. The DNA of the CDR3 is TGTGCCAGCAGTTCCCCCGGGTTTTCGGGCACTGAAGCTTTCTTT. This chain links TRBV12-3 or TRBV12-4 with TRBJ1-1; D not certain. The CDR3 is 15 residues long. V gave up 4 bases and J gave up 4 bases, with 16 bases separating them.